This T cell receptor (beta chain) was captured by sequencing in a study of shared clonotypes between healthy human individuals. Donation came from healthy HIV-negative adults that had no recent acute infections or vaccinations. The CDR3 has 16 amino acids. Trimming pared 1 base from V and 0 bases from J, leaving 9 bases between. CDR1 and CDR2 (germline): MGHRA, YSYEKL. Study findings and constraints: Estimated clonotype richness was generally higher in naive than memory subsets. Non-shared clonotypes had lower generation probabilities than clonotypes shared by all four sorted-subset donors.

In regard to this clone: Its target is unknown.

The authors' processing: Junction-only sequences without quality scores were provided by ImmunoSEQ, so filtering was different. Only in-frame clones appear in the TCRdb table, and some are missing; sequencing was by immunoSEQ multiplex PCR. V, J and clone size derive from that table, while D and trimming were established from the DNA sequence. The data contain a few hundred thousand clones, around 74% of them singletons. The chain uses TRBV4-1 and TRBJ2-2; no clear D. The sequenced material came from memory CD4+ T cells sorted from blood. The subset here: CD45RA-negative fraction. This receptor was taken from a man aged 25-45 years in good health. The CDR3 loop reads CASSQAASANTGELFF. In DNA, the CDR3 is TGCGCCAGCAGCCAAGCGGCCAGTGCGAACACCGGGGAGCTGTTTTTT.